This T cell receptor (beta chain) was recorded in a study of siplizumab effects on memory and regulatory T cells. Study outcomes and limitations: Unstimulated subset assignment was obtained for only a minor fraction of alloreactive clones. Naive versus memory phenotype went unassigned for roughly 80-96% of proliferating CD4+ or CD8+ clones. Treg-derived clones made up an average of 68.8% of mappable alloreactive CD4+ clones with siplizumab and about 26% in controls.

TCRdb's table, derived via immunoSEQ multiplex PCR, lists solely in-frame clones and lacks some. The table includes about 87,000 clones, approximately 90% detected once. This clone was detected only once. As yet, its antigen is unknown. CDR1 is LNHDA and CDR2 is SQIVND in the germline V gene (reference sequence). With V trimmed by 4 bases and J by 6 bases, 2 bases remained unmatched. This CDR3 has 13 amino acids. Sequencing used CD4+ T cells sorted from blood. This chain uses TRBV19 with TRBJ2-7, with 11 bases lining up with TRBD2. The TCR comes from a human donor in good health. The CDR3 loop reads CASSTSGRREQYF. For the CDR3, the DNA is TGTGCCAGTAGTACTAGCGGGAGGCGCGAGCAGTACTTC.